The present TCR beta chain was sequenced within a study of T cell responses to AZD1222 COVID-19 vaccine. Per germline, CDR1 SGHNT and CDR2 YYREEE (reference sequence). V lost 3 bases and J lost 0; bases outside the gene matches: 10. This CDR3 has 18 residues. The data were produced by immunoSEQ multiplex PCR, yet TCRdb's version contains in-frame clones alone and is incomplete. The sample lists some 130,000 clones, 87% occurring once. Comment on this clone: What it binds is unknown.

Points from the study as a whole: Samples come after the peak T cell response, not at day 14. Clonal diversity was possibly underestimated, and the donors were mostly white British, with more females.

The V call is TRBV5-4, the J call TRBJ2-1; 9 bases are shared with TRBD1. This receptor was identified in an adult in good health. Here the sequenced sample was peripheral blood, taken on day 0 of AZD1222 vaccination. In DNA form, the CDR3 reads TGTGCCAGCAGCTCCCCAGGAAGGGACAGGGACTCCTACAATGAGCAGTTCTTC. It yields the protein CASSSPGRDRDSYNEQFF.